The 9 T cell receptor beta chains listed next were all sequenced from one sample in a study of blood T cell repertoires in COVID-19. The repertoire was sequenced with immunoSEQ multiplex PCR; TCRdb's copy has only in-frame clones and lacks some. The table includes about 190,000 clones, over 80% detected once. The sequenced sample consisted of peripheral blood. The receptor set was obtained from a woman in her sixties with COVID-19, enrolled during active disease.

The CDR3 reads CASSLSSGTFYEQYF. Here the CDR3 DNA reads TGTGCCAGCAGTTTATCTAGCGGGACCTTCTACGAGCAGTACTTC. This chain joins TRBV27 and TRBJ2-7, with 8 bases aligning to TRBD2. CDR3 length: 15 residues. V lost 0 bases to trimming and J lost 3 bases; unmatched junction nucleotides: 4. Germline V lookup: CDR1 MNHEY, CDR2 SMNVEV (reference sequence).

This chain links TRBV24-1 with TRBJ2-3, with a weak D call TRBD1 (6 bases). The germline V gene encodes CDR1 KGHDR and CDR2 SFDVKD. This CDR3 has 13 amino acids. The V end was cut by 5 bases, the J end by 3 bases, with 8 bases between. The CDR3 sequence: CATSVQGTDTQYF. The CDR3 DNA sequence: TGTGCCACCAGTGTGCAGGGGACAGATACGCAGTATTTT.

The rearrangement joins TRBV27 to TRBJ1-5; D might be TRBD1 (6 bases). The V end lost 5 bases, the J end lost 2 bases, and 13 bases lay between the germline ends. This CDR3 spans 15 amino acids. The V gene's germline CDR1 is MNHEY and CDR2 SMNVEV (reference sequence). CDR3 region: CASSAQGIGNQPQHF. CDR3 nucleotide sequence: TGTGCCAGCAGTGCTCAGGGGATCGGCAATCAGCCCCAGCATTTT.

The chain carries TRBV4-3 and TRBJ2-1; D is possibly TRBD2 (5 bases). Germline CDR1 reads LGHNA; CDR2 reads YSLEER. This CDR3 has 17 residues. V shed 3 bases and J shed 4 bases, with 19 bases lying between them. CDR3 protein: CASSQDSAGADYNEQFF. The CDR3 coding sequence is TGCGCCAGCAGCCAGGATAGCGCGGGTGCCGATTACAATGAGCAGTTCTTC.

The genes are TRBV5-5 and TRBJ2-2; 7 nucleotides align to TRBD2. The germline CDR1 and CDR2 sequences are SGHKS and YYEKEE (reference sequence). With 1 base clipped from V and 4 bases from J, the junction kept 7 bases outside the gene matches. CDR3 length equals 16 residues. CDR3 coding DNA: TGTGCCAGCAGCTTGCGTGGGGGGGACGCCACCGGGGAGCTGTTTTTT. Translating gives CASSLRGGDATGELFF.

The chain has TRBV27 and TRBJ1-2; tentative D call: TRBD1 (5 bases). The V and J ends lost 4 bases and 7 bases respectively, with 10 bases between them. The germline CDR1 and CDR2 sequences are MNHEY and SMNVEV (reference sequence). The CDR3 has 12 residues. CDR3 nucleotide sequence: TGTGCCAGCAGTTCGCAGGGATTTGGCTACACCTTC. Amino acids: CASSSQGFGYTF.

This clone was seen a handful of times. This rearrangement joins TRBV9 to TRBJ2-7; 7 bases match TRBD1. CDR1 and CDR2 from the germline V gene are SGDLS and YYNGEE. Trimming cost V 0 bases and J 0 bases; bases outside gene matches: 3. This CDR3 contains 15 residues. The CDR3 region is CASSVGTGDSYEQYF. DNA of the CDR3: TGTGCCAGCAGCGTAGGAACAGGGGACTCCTACGAGCAGTACTTC.

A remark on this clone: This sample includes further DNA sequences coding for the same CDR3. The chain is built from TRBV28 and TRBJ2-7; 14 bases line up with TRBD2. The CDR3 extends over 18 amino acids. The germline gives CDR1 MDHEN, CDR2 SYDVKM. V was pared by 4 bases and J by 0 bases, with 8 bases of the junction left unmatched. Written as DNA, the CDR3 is TGTGCCAGCAGTTCCGGGACTAGCGGGGGTTACATCTCCTACGAGCAGTACGTC. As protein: CASSSGTSGGYISYEQYV.

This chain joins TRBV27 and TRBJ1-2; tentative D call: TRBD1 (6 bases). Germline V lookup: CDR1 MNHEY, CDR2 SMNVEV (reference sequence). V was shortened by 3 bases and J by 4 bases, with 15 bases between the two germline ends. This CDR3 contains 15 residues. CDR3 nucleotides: TGTGCCAGCAGTTTTCGGTCGCCGACAGGCTATGGCTACACCTTC. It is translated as CASSFRSPTGYGYTF.